The entry below describes one T cell receptor beta chain. V lost 8 bases to trimming and J lost 5 bases, with 18 bases between them. Germline CDR1 and CDR2: MNHNY and SVGAGI (reference sequence). CDR3 length: 14 residues. The sample originates from a study of OX40 agonist ivuxolimab in advanced cancers. Profiling relied on immunoSEQ multiplex PCR, and the TCRdb table lists in-frame clones only, not all of them. Found here are under 25,000 clones, about four fifths of them singletons; the top ten hold roughly a third. This sample comprised CD4+ or CD8+ T cells sorted from blood, obtained in a trial of the OX40 agonist ivuxolimab. The TCR sequence derives from an adult with an advanced solid tumor such as melanoma, head and neck, liver or kidney cancer. The rearrangement uses TRBV6-6 and TRBJ1-2; D not certain. This chain's CDR3 is CASLMVPSDYGYTF. In DNA, the CDR3 is TGTGCCAGCCTCATGGTGCCCTCTGATTATGGCTACACCTTC.